Included here is one T cell receptor (beta chain) sequence, with context. In germline, CDR1 is SGHTA, CDR2 FQGTGA. This CDR3 is 14 amino acids long. The V segment lost 5 bases and the J segment 4 bases; nucleotides outside the gene matches: 3. Under the authors' procedure: Estimation of nucleated cell counts was performed using reference gene primer amplification. Profiled with immunoSEQ multiplex PCR; TCRdb holds only in-frame clones, not every one. D and trimming come from the DNA, and the V and J calls and clone size come from that table. The table shows 380,000 or so clones, with 75% to 90% occurring only once. The data originate from a study of blood T cell repertoires in COVID-19. About the study: Acute and convalescent COVID-19 samples came from the United States, Italy and Spain.

Patients from Seattle were sampled longitudinally, starting during active infection. This rearrangement joins TRBV7-3 to TRBJ2-1; 9 nucleotides agree with TRBD2. Sequencing used peripheral blood. The sequence was obtained from a woman aged 60-75 years with COVID-19, enrolled during active disease. CDR3 amino acids: CASSLAGSYNEQFF. The CDR3 DNA reads as TGTGCCAGCAGCCTAGCGGGGTCGTACAATGAGCAGTTCTTC.